The present entry profiles one T cell receptor (beta chain) with its context. Its cognate antigen is unknown. The sample comes from a study of CD8 T cells in ankylosing spondylitis. The study's findings and limits: A TCR beta motif made of eight highly homologous variants seemed typical of ankylosing spondylitis blood.

The authors made TCR beta libraries by quantitative 5'-RACE with molecular barcodes. One entry per CDR3 protein results from TCRdb running MiXCR on the 5' RACE reads. The sample yields around 450,000 distinct CDR3 sequences, 26% seen once. Sequencing was done on a sample of blood, either unsorted or a sorted T cell fraction (not recorded which). This clonotype was obtained from a male donor with ankylosing spondylitis.

This chain's CDR3 is CASSFWGIFSIQYF. In DNA form, the CDR3 reads TGTGCCAGCAGCTTCTGGGGAATCTTCAGCATTCAGTACTTC. J is TRBJ2-4 and V is TRBV5-6; D uncertain. This CDR3 region has 14 residues. CDR1 and CDR2 from the germline V gene are SGHDT and YYEEEE. V dropped 2 bases and J dropped 9 bases, with 15 bases sitting between them. Looking up the rest from reference TRBV5-6 and TRBJ2-4 gives the full variable domain: DAGVTQSPTHLIKTRGQQVTLRCSPKSGHDTVSWYQQALGQGPQFIFQYYEEEERQRGNFPDRFSGHQFPNYSSELNVNALLLGDSALYLCASSFWGIFSIQYFGAGTRLSVL.